This TCR beta chain was observed in a study of human T cells and chemical hapten exposure. Time point noted: healthy volunteer bleed at 2 weeks. The starting material, unfractionated whole blood, was used for total RNA extraction. The CDR3 extends over 14 amino acids. V was cut by 2 bases and J by 1 base, with 11 bases left in between. CDR1 DFQATT and CDR2 SNEGSKA come from the germline V gene (reference sequence). This clonotype showed up many times. Unique molecular identifiers were affixed to discrete cDNA molecules within the library. Source study methods: A per-sample median of roughly 97,000 TCRs was observed, with a range of about 20,000 to 700,000. From the RACE reads, TCRdb called clonotypes with MiXCR, one entry per CDR3 protein. V and J calls and clone size were set by TCRdb, not the authors. The table lists some 46,000 distinct CDR3 sequences, over 3.5% of them singletons.

J is TRBJ2-5 and V is TRBV20-1, with D hard to call. Sequenced sample: whole blood. The source is a female donor in good health. Some clones in this sample may be carry-over from other donors' samples. This CDR3 reads CSARPEGRQETQYF. DNA of the CDR3: TGCAGTGCTAGACCGGAAGGGCGCCAAGAGACCCAGTACTTC.